Following are 31 T cell receptor beta chains from one sample sequenced in a study of blood T cell repertoires in COVID-19. Profiling relied on immunoSEQ multiplex PCR, and the TCRdb table lists in-frame clones only, not all of them. The data hold more than 300,000 clones, with around four fifths observed a single time. The sequencing input was peripheral blood. All receptors derive from a woman aged 45 to 65 with acute or convalescent COVID-19.

V usage is TRBV18 and J usage is TRBJ2-2; 8 bases map to TRBD2. The germline gives CDR1 KGHSH, CDR2 LQKENI. The CDR3 runs 14 residues. V shed 6 bases and J 4 bases; nucleotides not matched to a gene: 4. The CDR3 region is CASSPGLATGELFF. The CDR3 region has the DNA TGTGCCAGCTCGCCAGGACTAGCCACCGGGGAGCTGTTTTTT.

V gene TRBV9 combines with J gene TRBJ1-2; 8 bases align to TRBD1. The junction had 11 bases not matched to a gene; V was cut back by 0 bases and J by 4 bases. This CDR3 has 17 residues. Germline values: CDR1 SGDLS, CDR2 YYNGEE. CDR3 region: CASSVADSAGGFYGYTF. CDR3 in DNA: TGTGCCAGCAGCGTAGCTGACTCTGCAGGGGGCTTCTATGGCTACACCTTC.

The chain combines TRBV6-1 with TRBJ2-3; D is undetermined. Trimming removed 1 base from V and 7 bases from J, with 9 bases in between. Germline-derived CDR1 and CDR2 are MNHNS and SASEGT. This CDR3 comprises 13 residues. The CDR3 DNA reads TGTGCCAGCAGTGAAGTTGGCCGATATACGCAGTATTTT. Translation: CASSEVGRYTQYF.

This chain connects TRBV5-6 to TRBJ1-6; the match to TRBD1 covers 10 bases. CDR1 is SGHDT and CDR2 is YYEEEE in the germline V gene. The CDR3 has 14 amino acids. Trimming cost V 3 bases and J 9 bases; bases outside gene matches: 3. CDR3 sequence reads: CASSYRDRGSPLHF. The CDR3 DNA reads as TGTGCCAGCAGCTACCGGGACAGGGGTTCACCCCTCCACTTT.

This clone appeared a few times. In DNA, the CDR3 is TGTGCCAGCCTAGATGACAGGGTCTACAACGAGCAGTACTTC. It encodes CASLDDRVYNEQYF. The chain couples TRBV25-1 to TRBJ2-7, with 7 bases that match TRBD1. V dropped 8 bases and J dropped 5; count of bases not matched to a gene: 12. Germline V lookup: CDR1 MGHDK, CDR2 SYGVNS. CDR3 length equals 14 residues.

The CDR3 coding sequence is TGTGCCAGCTCACCGAGTGACCGGGATGGCTACACCTTC. Translating it yields CASSPSDRDGYTF. The chain has TRBV18 and TRBJ1-2; unclear D gene. The V end was cut by 3 bases, the J end by 6 bases, with 11 bases between. CDR3 length: 13 residues. Per germline, CDR1 KGHSH and CDR2 LQKENI.

The chain joins TRBV5-1 to TRBJ1-1; D is undetermined. This CDR3 has 14 amino acids. V was trimmed by 7 bases and J by 1 base, leaving 14 bases between them. The germline V gene has CDR1 SGHRS and CDR2 YFSETQ. CDR3 amino acids: CASRGGGGNTEAFF. CDR3 coding DNA: TGCGCCAGCCGTGGAGGTGGAGGGAACACTGAAGCTTTCTTT.

The chain carries TRBV15 and TRBJ2-7, with TRBD2 as a possible D gene (6 bases). The V and J ends lost 5 bases and 2 bases respectively, with 10 bases between them. CDR1 LNHNV and CDR2 YYDKDF come from the germline V gene (reference sequence). This CDR3 has 13 amino acids. CDR3 amino acids: CATSARGTYEQYF. In nucleotides, the CDR3 is TGTGCCACCAGCGCGCGGGGAACCTACGAGCAGTACTTC.

The J gene is TRBJ2-3, the V gene TRBV14, with 8 bases matching TRBD1. The CDR3 consists of 14 residues. After removal of 0 bases from V and 10 bases from J, the junction contained 6 bases not matched to a gene. Germline CDR1 is SGHDN and CDR2 is FVKESK. This CDR3 is CASSQDSGDRSQYF. The CDR3, as DNA: TGTGCCAGCAGCCAAGATTCGGGGGACAGGTCGCAGTATTTT.

This clone was detected once. The rearrangement links TRBV5-1 to TRBJ1-6, with TRBD1 matching over 11 bases. Germline CDR1 is SGHRS and CDR2 is YFSETQ. This CDR3 has 15 residues. Trimming cost V 2 bases and J 7 bases; bases outside gene matches: 2. The DNA of the CDR3 is TGCGCCAGCAGCTTTGGGACAGGGGGAAATTCACCCCTCCACTTT. Protein sequence: CASSFGTGGNSPLHF.

The chain combines TRBV7-9 with TRBJ1-2; weak D call: TRBD1 (6 bases). Germline CDR1 SEHNR, CDR2 FQNEAQ (reference sequence). The V gene lost 8 bases and the J gene lost 0 bases, with 19 bases spanning the gap. This CDR3 comprises 16 residues. The CDR3 here is CASETPGTLANYGYTF. In DNA, the CDR3 is TGTGCCAGCGAAACCCCCGGGACACTAGCTAACTATGGCTACACCTTC.

In its sample, this clone was seen a few times. The chain recombines TRBV2 with TRBJ2-5, with a tentative D call TRBD1 (5 bases). V was shortened by 8 bases and J by 4 bases, with 8 bases between the two germline ends. Germline values: CDR1 SNHLY, CDR2 FYNNEI. The CDR3 sequence is 11 residues long. The CDR3 nucleotides are TGTGCCAGCTCCAGGGTAGAGACCCAGTACTTC. This codes for CASSRVETQYF.

The rearrangement links TRBV9 to TRBJ2-2, with 11 bases matching TRBD1. Germline V lookup: CDR1 SGDLS, CDR2 YYNGEE. The CDR3 is made up of 16 amino acids. The V segment lost 3 bases and the J segment 7 bases; nucleotides outside the gene matches: 8. The CDR3 spells CASSARTGGAVGELFF. In DNA, the CDR3 is TGTGCCAGCAGCGCCAGGACAGGGGGCGCTGTCGGGGAGCTGTTTTTT.

This chain connects TRBV5-5 to TRBJ1-4; D perhaps matches TRBD1 (6 bases). In germline, CDR1 is SGHKS, CDR2 YYEKEE (reference sequence). V was pared by 2 bases and J by 7 bases, with 15 bases between. The CDR3 sequence is 15 residues long. CDR3 nucleotides: TGTGCCAGCAGCTTTCAGGGGCTTAGGGGTGAAAAACTGTTTTTT. This sequence encodes CASSFQGLRGEKLFF.

This clone was counted a few times. This chain uses TRBV7-6 with TRBJ2-3; 8 bases are shared with TRBD1. The CDR3 extends over 16 amino acids. The trim removed 5 bases at V and 1 base at J, leaving 8 bases unmatched. Germline V gives CDR1 SGHVS, CDR2 FNYEAQ. The CDR3: CASSPLGQGGTDTQYF. CDR3 nucleotide sequence: TGTGCCAGCAGCCCCCTAGGACAGGGAGGCACAGATACGCAGTATTTT.

The CDR3 DNA reads TGTGCCAGCAGCTCAATGGCGGGAGGTCTCACCGGGGAGCTGTTTTTT. Translating it yields CASSSMAGGLTGELFF. This sequence joins TRBV7-9 and TRBJ2-2, with 8 bases that match TRBD2. The V gene end was trimmed by 4 bases and the J gene end by 4 bases; junction bases not matched to a gene: 8. Germline CDR1 and CDR2: SEHNR and FQNEAQ (reference sequence). The CDR3 totals 16 residues.

This clone was observed a single time. The chain joins TRBV18 to TRBJ2-7; D gene unclear. The CDR3 length is 11 residues. V lost 11 bases and J lost 2, with 10 bases in between. The germline V gene has CDR1 KGHSH and CDR2 LQKENI. CDR3 sequence (DNA): TGTGCCTCCGGTGGTACCTACGAGCAGTACTTC. Its protein is CASGGTYEQYF.

The rearrangement links TRBV20-1 to TRBJ2-1; the D gene is possibly TRBD2 (5 bases). V lost 5 bases, J lost 15 bases, and 17 bases lay in between. The germline V gene encodes CDR1 DFQATT and CDR2 SNEGSKA (reference sequence). The CDR3 covers 11 residues. The chain's CDR3 is CSAGLGGGRFF. The DNA for the CDR3 is TGCAGTGCTGGGTTAGGTGGCGGGCGGTTCTTC.

The sample holds one count of this clone. J is TRBJ1-1 and V is TRBV29-1; tentative D call: TRBD1 (5 bases). Per germline, CDR1 SQVTM and CDR2 ANQGSEA. Trimming stripped 7 bases from V and 4 bases from J, with 19 bases between. The CDR3 runs 14 residues. CDR3 sequence reads: CSASPPGRGTEAFF. DNA for the CDR3: TGCAGCGCCAGCCCCCCGGGTAGGGGCACTGAAGCTTTCTTT.

Here the CDR3 reads CATSGTSGRRDTQYF. The CDR3, as DNA: TGTGCCACCAGCGGTACTAGCGGGAGAAGGGATACGCAGTATTTT. The genes are TRBV15 and TRBJ2-3; 11 positions match TRBD2. Germline CDR1 and CDR2: LNHNV and YYDKDF (reference sequence). The V segment lost 5 bases and the J segment 6 bases; nucleotides outside the gene matches: 7. This CDR3 spans 15 amino acids. The full variable domain, completed using reference TRBV15 and TRBJ2-3, is DAMVIQNPRYQVTQFGKPVTLSCSQTLNHNVMYWYQQKSSQAPKLLFHYYDKDFNNEADTPDNFQSRRPNTSFCFLDIRSPGLGDTAMYLCATSGTSGRRDTQYFGPGTRLTVL.

The chain uses TRBV2 and TRBJ1-5, with 7 bases aligning to TRBD1. CDR1 is SNHLY and CDR2 is FYNNEI in the germline V gene. CDR3 length: 15 residues. Trimming at V came to 0 bases and at J to 4 bases, leaving 3 bases not matched to a gene. CDR3 DNA: TGTGCCAGCAGTGAAGCGGCACAGGGGAATCAGCCCCAGCATTTT. This gives the protein CASSEAAQGNQPQHF. Complete variable domain (other parts from reference TRBV2 and TRBJ1-5): EPEVTQTPSHQVTQMGQEVILRCVPISNHLYFYWYRQILGQKVEFLVSFYNNEISEKSEIFDDQFSVERPDGSNFTLKIRSTKLEDSAMYFCASSEAAQGNQPQHFGDGTRLSIL.

The V call is TRBV5-6, the J call TRBJ1-5, with 10 positions matching TRBD1. Germline assignment: CDR1 SGHDT and CDR2 YYEEEE. This CDR3 has 15 amino acids. V lost 1 base and J lost 5; bases outside the gene matches: 3. The CDR3 reads CASSLLTGGHQPQHF. The CDR3 DNA reads as TGTGCCAGCAGCTTGTTGACAGGGGGCCATCAGCCCCAGCATTTT.

The J gene is TRBJ1-4, the V gene TRBV19; 7 bases are shared with TRBD1. V was pared by 6 bases and J by 2 bases, with 6 bases of the junction left unmatched. The CDR3 contains 15 residues. Germline CDR1 and CDR2: LNHDA and SQIVND (reference sequence). CDR3: CASSIRDSTNEKLFF. CDR3 in DNA: TGTGCCAGTAGCATAAGGGACAGCACTAATGAAAAACTGTTTTTT.

CDR3 in amino acids: CASSLGASGSLNEQFF. The DNA for the CDR3 is TGTGCCAGCAGTTTGGGGGCTAGCGGGAGTCTCAATGAGCAGTTCTTC. The V call is TRBV27, the J call TRBJ2-1; 10 positions match TRBD2. There are 16 residues in the CDR3. CDR1 is MNHEY, CDR2 SMNVEV, per germline (reference sequence). V lost 3 bases and J lost 6; bases outside the gene matches: 8.

In this sample, this clone turned up once. The chain recombines TRBV7-2 with TRBJ2-7; a weak D match, TRBD2 (5 bases). The V gene lost 5 bases and the J gene lost 5 bases, with 22 bases spanning the gap. CDR3 length: 16 residues. CDR1 SGHTA and CDR2 FQGNSA come from the germline V gene. The CDR3 reads CASSTQLSARRHEQYF. The CDR3 DNA is TGTGCCAGCAGCACCCAACTTAGCGCCCGGCGGCACGAGCAGTACTTC.

This chain links TRBV11-2 with TRBJ2-5; D is perhaps TRBD1 (8 bases). CDR3 length: 15 amino acids. V dropped 6 bases and J dropped 0 bases, with 14 bases sitting between them. Germline loops: CDR1 SGHAT, CDR2 FQNNGV. The CDR3 loop is CASSSTGGDQETQYF. CDR3 in DNA: TGTGCCAGCAGTTCTACAGGGGGGGACCAAGAGACCCAGTACTTC.

The chain recombines TRBV4-1 with TRBJ2-7, with unresolved D. Trimming took off 1 base at V and 6 bases at J, with 13 bases between the two ends. This CDR3 has 14 residues. The germline gives CDR1 MGHRA, CDR2 YSYEKL. The chain's CDR3 is CASSQAGPVSEQYF. The CDR3 region has the DNA TGCGCCAGCAGCCAAGCGGGTCCAGTTTCCGAGCAGTACTTC.

V is TRBV3-1 (or the pseudogene TRBV3-2) and J is TRBJ2-3; TRBD2 agrees at 13 bases. Losses at the gene ends were 3 bases for V and 2 bases for J; bases not matched to a gene: 5. The V gene's germline CDR1 is LGHDT and CDR2 YNNKEL (reference sequence). The CDR3 is made up of 17 amino acids. The CDR3: CASSQGLAGSPTDTQYF. The CDR3 coding sequence is TGTGCCAGCAGCCAGGGACTAGCGGGGAGCCCCACAGATACGCAGTATTTT.

Turning to this clone: This specimen includes other DNA sequences encoding the same CDR3. J is TRBJ2-5 and V is TRBV5-4; D is possibly TRBD1 (6 bases). CDR3 length: 13 amino acids. V was trimmed by 4 bases and J by 1 base, leaving 8 bases between them. Germline V CDR1 and CDR2: SGHNT, YYREEE (reference sequence). As DNA, the CDR3 is TGTGCCAGCAGCCTGGACAGCCAAGAGACCCAGTACTTC. Amino acids: CASSLDSQETQYF.

The genes are TRBV30 and TRBJ2-3, with 10 bases lining up with TRBD2. The CDR3 runs to 15 residues. The germline V gene has CDR1 GTSNPN and CDR2 SVGIG (reference sequence). The V and J ends lost 2 bases and 4 bases, in that order; junction bases with no gene match: 6. CDR3 bases: TGTGCCTGGAGTTCTCTAGCGGGAGTTGCAGATACGCAGTATTTT. Its translation: CAWSSLAGVADTQYF.

The chain joins TRBV2 to TRBJ2-1; weak D call: TRBD2 (5 bases). V lost 4 bases, J lost 0 bases, and 10 bases lay in between. The CDR3 is 15 residues long. Germline V gene sequence: CDR1 SNHLY, CDR2 FYNNEI. The CDR3 nucleotides read TGTGCCAGCAGTGTTACGGGGTCCTCCTACAATGAGCAGTTCTTC. It yields the protein CASSVTGSSYNEQFF.